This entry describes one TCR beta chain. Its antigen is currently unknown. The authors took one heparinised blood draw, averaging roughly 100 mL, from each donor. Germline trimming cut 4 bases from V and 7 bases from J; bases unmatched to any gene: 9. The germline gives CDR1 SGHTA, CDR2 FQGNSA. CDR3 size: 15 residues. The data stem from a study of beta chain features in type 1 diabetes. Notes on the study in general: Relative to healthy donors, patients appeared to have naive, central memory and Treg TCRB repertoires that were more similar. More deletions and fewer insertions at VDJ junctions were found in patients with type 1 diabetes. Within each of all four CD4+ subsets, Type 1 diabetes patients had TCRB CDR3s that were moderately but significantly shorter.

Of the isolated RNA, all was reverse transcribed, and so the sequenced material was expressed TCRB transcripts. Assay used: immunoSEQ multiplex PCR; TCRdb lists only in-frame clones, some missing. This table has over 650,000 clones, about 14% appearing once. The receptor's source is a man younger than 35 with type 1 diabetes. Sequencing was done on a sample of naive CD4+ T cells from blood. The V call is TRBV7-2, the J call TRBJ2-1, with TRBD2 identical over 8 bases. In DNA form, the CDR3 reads TGTGCCAGCAGCTCCCCGGGGGGGCCTGGGAATGAGCAGTTCTTC. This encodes CASSSPGGPGNEQFF. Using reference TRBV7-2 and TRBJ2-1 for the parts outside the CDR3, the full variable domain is GAGVSQSPSNKVTEKGKDVELRCDPISGHTALYWYRQSLGQGLEFLIYFQGNSAPDKSGLPSDRFSAERTGGSVSTLTIQRTQQEDSAVYLCASSSPGGPGNEQFFGPGTRLTVL.